This T cell receptor beta chain was captured in a study of T cell responses to AZD1222 COVID-19 vaccine. Findings and caveats of the study: Reportedly, close to half of spike-specific TCRs are directed against unmutated variant regions.

CDR1 is SGHTA and CDR2 is FQGTGA in the germline V gene. The CDR3 spans 15 residues. V shed 5 bases and J 8 bases; nucleotides not matched to a gene: 7. TCRdb's table, derived via immunoSEQ multiplex PCR, lists solely in-frame clones and lacks some. This table holds roughly 120,000 clones, approximately 90% found once. Remarks on this clone: The antigen is undetermined.

V usage is TRBV7-3 and J usage is TRBJ2-1; 12 nucleotides agree with TRBD1. The receptor comes from an adult who received the AZD1222 COVID-19 vaccine. The sequences come from peripheral blood, collected 28 days after the second AZD1222 dose. The CDR3 DNA reads TGTGCCAGCAGCCCCCGGGACAGGGGGCGCGATGAGCAGTTCTTC. Translating it yields CASSPRDRGRDEQFF. The complete variable domain, with remaining parts taken from reference TRBV7-3 and TRBJ2-1, reads GAGVSQTPSNKVTEKGKYVELRCDPISGHTALYWYRQSLGQGPEFLIYFQGTGAADDSGLPNDRFFAVRPEGSVSTLKIQRTERGDSAVYLCASSPRDRGRDEQFFGPGTRLTVL.